The clone carrying this TCR beta chain was detected many times. Its cognate antigen is unknown. From RNA transcripts, TCR beta CDR3 regions were amplified. The TCR CDR3 was amplified in a first-round RT-PCR using the HTBI primer set. TCRdb independently ran MiXCR on the multiplex PCR reads; one entry per CDR3 protein. The data contain roughly 380,000 distinct CDR3 sequences, roughly 14% of them singletons. This specimen belongs to a study of T cells in Graves' hyperthyroidism and ophthalmopathy. Broader study findings: Ophthalmopathy could be told apart from stable hyperthyroidism with a 13 V-J model. Most thyroid clonotypes that were expanded above 0.001 also turned up in blood.

The study enrolled patients aged 18 to 65 with newly diagnosed hyperthyroidism of under 2 months' duration. This TCR came from a man aged 25 to 40 with Graves' hyperthyroidism that later progressed to Graves' ophthalmopathy. The sample taken for sequencing was blood.

This CDR3 reads CASSLTGGSAFF. The CDR3 coding sequence is TGTGCCAGCAGTCTAACAGGGGGCTCGGCTTTCTTT. This chain uses TRBV6-1 with TRBJ1-1, with 9 positions matching TRBD1. This CDR3 contains 12 residues. Trimming at V came to 5 bases and at J to 11 bases, leaving 6 bases not matched to a gene. Germline CDR1 MNHNS, CDR2 SASEGT.